The rows below give T cell receptor beta chains drawn from one sample of a study of T cell responses to AZD1222 COVID-19 vaccine. Generated by immunoSEQ multiplex PCR, the TCRdb table keeps only in-frame clones and is missing some. The top ten hold 28% of the sample, which has 60,000 to 75,000 clones, around 89% seen once. The sample consisted of peripheral blood, taken 28 days after the second AZD1222 dose. The receptor set was obtained from an adult who received the AZD1222 COVID-19 vaccine. The CDR3 runs from the conserved cysteine through the conserved F or W. Rows may omit the clone size; those that give it use once, few, many or a size class.

TRBV10-1	TRBJ2-1	-	CASSEKAGGWVDNEQFF
TRBV19	TRBJ2-7	-	CASSFGQGYEQYF
TRBV7-9	TRBJ2-7	-	CASSLERTGYYEQYF
TRBV5-6	TRBJ2-6	once	CASSLVTPSGANVLTF
TRBV7-9	TRBJ2-3	-	CASSLVSAESTDTQYF
TRBV11-3	TRBJ2-7	-	CASSSAVRYEQYF
TRBV7-9	TRBJ1-1	-	CASSPRGMNTEAFF
TRBV2	TRBJ1-5	-	CASKSRPDFNQPQHF
TRBV2	TRBJ2-7	-	CASRGGPYEQYF
TRBV10-1	TRBJ2-7	once	CASSGTSGDEQYF
TRBV18	TRBJ1-5	-	CASSPWQGSNQPQHF
TRBV3-1/TRBV3-2	TRBJ1-3	-	CASSETWQRGNTIYF
TRBV13	TRBJ2-2	-	CASRFTSLGQGASGELFF
TRBV28	TRBJ2-7	-	CASRWRSGAAGLASSYEQYF
TRBV3-1/TRBV3-2	TRBJ1-5	-	CASSQATGRENQPQHF
TRBV5-1	TRBJ2-2	-	CASSPLAGNTPGELFF
TRBV19	TRBJ2-1	-	CAGIYQQLGDEQFF
TRBV18	TRBJ1-1	-	CASSQHISGTENEAFF
TRBV12-3/TRBV12-4	TRBJ2-1	-	CASSLTAVSEQFF
TRBV7-2	TRBJ1-6	-	CASSLGGTAPLHF
TRBV5-1	TRBJ1-5	-	CASSPGGGNQPQHF
TRBV6-5	TRBJ2-3	-	CASRLAGARNTQYF
TRBV28	TRBJ2-6	-	CASSLSGGGANVLTF
TRBV18	TRBJ2-3	-	CASSTGLAGGRSDTQYF
TRBV7-9	TRBJ2-3	once	CASSPSRTSFIDTQYF
TRBV29-1	TRBJ2-1	-	CSGLGGSSYNEQFF
TRBV7-9	TRBJ2-2	-	CASTRSGGNTGELFF
TRBV19	TRBJ1-1	-	CASRTNRVSAEAFF
TRBV14	TRBJ2-1	once	CASSQELGGLGYNEQFF
TRBV11-3	TRBJ1-4	-	CASSRGQYNEKLFF
TRBV5-4	TRBJ1-1	-	CASSQQGEAFF
TRBV6-1	TRBJ2-1	-	CASSEAEDGIASYNEQFF
TRBV5-1	TRBJ1-2	-	CASRPAGDRSYGYTF
TRBV27	TRBJ2-7	-	CASSLGLIYEQYF
TRBV15	TRBJ2-3	-	CATSRDLSSGDTQYF
TRBV9	TRBJ1-4	few	CASSPGDALREKLFF
TRBV19	TRBJ1-5	-	CASSNKGPESNQPQHF
TRBV7-9	TRBJ2-3	once	CASSSVGGESDTQYF
TRBV2	TRBJ2-3	-	CASTSLGAGYNTQYF
TRBV7-2	TRBJ2-7	-	CASSGGLAGAPYYEQYF
TRBV27	TRBJ1-1	-	CASRFTQPNTEAFF
TRBV4-3	TRBJ2-2	-	CASSLGAREGNTGELFF
TRBV19	TRBJ2-1	-	CASRDFYNEQFF
TRBV30	TRBJ1-1	-	CAWSVPRRNTEAFF
TRBV12-3/TRBV12-4	TRBJ1-2	-	CASSVQGVSGYTF
TRBV2	TRBJ1-6	-	CASSDSLGQGNSPLHF
TRBV29-1	TRBJ1-2	-	CSALWDSLYYGYTF
TRBV27	TRBJ1-5	-	CASSLIPGDQPQHF
TRBV7-2	TRBJ1-5	few	CASSPGGQENQPQHF
TRBV6-5	TRBJ2-5	-	CASNLGPHETQYF
TRBV14	TRBJ2-7	-	CASSNPAGEFEQYF
TRBV19	TRBJ1-5	-	CASKRGSNQPQHF
TRBV20-1	TRBJ1-5	-	CSASGNRGQPQHF
TRBV18	TRBJ2-7	-	CASSPATYEQYF
TRBV11-2	TRBJ1-2	-	CASSPGLRSGYTF
TRBV2	TRBJ2-1	-	CASTWGDNEQFF
TRBV5-4	TRBJ1-2	-	CASSLGLGRDYGYTF
TRBV10-1	TRBJ2-7	-	CASSRDTSYEQYF
TRBV19	TRBJ1-1	-	CASQKINWGNTEAFF